This T cell receptor beta chain was identified in a study of Ad26.COV2.S vaccination and SARS-CoV-2 variants (dated by TCRdb to the early 2020s). Context from the whole study: Donors in the vaccine arm were drawn from COV1001, a phase I-IIa trial of Ad26.COV2.S in healthy adults that was multicentre, randomized, double-blind and placebo-controlled. Throughout the experiments and outcome assessment, investigators stayed blinded to trial group allocation. Ad26.COV2.S was administered intramuscularly at a dose of 5x10^10 or 1x10^11 viral particles, either as one shot or as two shots given 56 days apart. A total of around 32 samples were included in the TCR-sequenced set, comprising about 20 Ad26.COV2.S vaccine recipients, 5 placebo recipients and 8 SARS-CoV-2 convalescent individuals. Sequencing of the TCRbeta repertoire served to evaluate the specificity and breadth of SARS-CoV-2-reactive T cell receptors following Ad26.COV2.S vaccination. Participants in the trial were split at random into five groups of five each, receiving low-dose or high-dose Ad26.COV2.S once or twice, or else placebo on both occasions.

In light of the paper, this sample's treatment or condition label describes: some 20 received Ad26.COV2.S at low or high dose, single or two shots; a few received placebo; per-sample allocation not given. Repertoires of vaccine and placebo recipients were sequenced from samples collected on day 63 after the first injection. In Cohort 1b, 20 to 25 adults aged 18-55 years were enrolled at a single site in Boston, USA, between 29 July and 7 August 2020. Ad26.COV2.S consisted of a replication-incompetent adenovirus type 26 vector by which a prefusion-stabilized SARS-CoV-2 spike protein from the original Wuhan strain was expressed. What the research found in general, with its limitations: The study was not powered to compare responses between vaccine doses or regimens. Non-spike TCR breadth was comparable between vaccine and placebo recipients, consistent with the vaccine containing only spike. Ad26.COV2.S recipients had higher spike-specific TCR breadth than placebo recipients (P = 0.0014). It was noted by the authors that total T cell responses may have been underestimated by the TCR breadth and depth analyses. Substantial breadth of spike-specific CD8+ and CD4+ T cell responses was reported after vaccination.

TCRbeta CDR3 regions were sequenced with the immunoSEQ Assay. After extraction, genomic DNA underwent amplification by bias-controlled multiplex PCR, followed by high-throughput sequencing. In the authors' own workflow: To quantify the absolute abundance of every unique TCRbeta CDR3 region, sequences were collapsed and filtered. T cell fraction was estimated by normalizing TCRbeta template counts to usable DNA, which was measured by amplifying reference genes present in all nucleated cells. Repertoire TCRs were annotated as SARS-CoV-2-specific by exact matching of V gene, CDR3 amino acid sequence and J gene to a known reactive TCR set. MIRA supplied the reference SARS-CoV-2 TCR set, which was filtered for enrichment in COVID-19-positive ImmuneCODE repertoires so that public or cross-reactive TCRs were removed. Using the MIRA antigens, annotated TCRs were further analysed by specific ORF or by position within an ORF. Depth was the summed frequency of annotated unique rearrangements, while breadth was defined as annotated unique rearrangements over total unique productive rearrangements. TCR breadth was compared between groups using two-sided Wilcoxon rank-sum tests. TCRdb took over this immuneACCESS table, retaining in-frame rearrangements with V and J assigned. Such tables are incomplete; in checked studies, under half of the missing clones stem from an unresolved V gene, and the remainder is unexplained. D and trimming were read from the DNA, whereas the V and J calls and clone size are those reported in that table. The sample records about 350,000 clones, 70% to 90% of which are singletons. The top ten hold roughly 3.3% of the sample.

As concerns this clone: No antigen is known for it. It has no much larger one-base neighbor in the sample; base qualities were not kept.

The receptor was derived from a person aged 18-65 years who received the Ad26.COV2.S COVID-19 vaccine or a placebo. Material: peripheral blood, obtained in a trial of Ad26.COV2.S vaccine versus placebo.

The bases are TGTGCCAGCAGCGTGTTAGGACACCTCCCGGGGGGGCAGTACTTC. Its amino acids are CASSVLGHLPGGQYF. The sequence links TRBV9 to TRBJ2-7; 7 bases in between match TRBD2. From cysteine to phenylalanine, the CDR3 is 15 amino acids long. Solely the CDR3 DNA is kept, with 45 bases framed from the first base. Germline trimming amounts to 2 bases on V and 9 bases on J, with 14 as the count of junction bases outside the gene matches. CDR1 SGDLS and CDR2 YYNGEE are derived from the germline V gene. This CDR3, with the reference TRBV9 and TRBJ2-7 proteins standing in past its ends, gives the full variable domain DSGVTQTPKHLITATGQRVTLRCSPRSGDLSVYWYQQSLDQGLQFLIQYYNGEERAKGNILERFSAQQFPDLHSELNLSSLELGDSALYFCASSVLGHLPGGQYFGPGTRLTVT.